Listed below are T cell receptor beta chains from one sample, sequenced in a study of beta chain features in type 1 diabetes. The protocol was immunoSEQ multiplex PCR, while the TCRdb copy is restricted to in-frame clones and leaves out a portion. The data contain around 430,000 clones, approximately 30% of them seen just once; the ten biggest clones take up 0.065%. Specimen: naive CD4+ T cells from blood. These receptors all stem from a man aged 18 to 29 in good health. The CDR3 runs from the conserved cysteine through the conserved F or W. D genes are given only for firm matches. Size is omitted from some rows. Given values are once, few, many or a class for expanded clones.

J gene: TRBJ1-4; V gene: TRBV14; clone size: .; D gene: .; CDR3 protein: CAVSEKLFF; CDR3 DNA: TGTGCCGTCAGTGAAAAACTGTTTTTT
J gene: TRBJ1-1; V gene: TRBV15; clone size: .; D gene: .; CDR3 protein: CATSRLRNTEAFF; CDR3 DNA: TGTGCCACCAGCAGACTCAGGAACACTGAAGCTTTCTTT
J gene: TRBJ2-3; V gene: TRBV18; clone size: few; D gene: .; CDR3 protein: CASSPQRTDTQYF; CDR3 DNA: TGTGCCAGCTCACCGCAACGCACAGATACGCAGTATTTT
J gene: TRBJ2-7; V gene: TRBV5-1; clone size: .; D gene: .; CDR3 protein: CASSLEAQAHEQYF; CDR3 DNA: TGCGCCAGCAGCTTGGAGGCACAGGCCCACGAGCAGTACTTC
J gene: TRBJ2-1; V gene: TRBV7-3; clone size: few; D gene: .; CDR3 protein: CASSATTDEQFF; CDR3 DNA: TGTGCCAGCAGCGCTACGACGGATGAGCAGTTCTTC
J gene: TRBJ2-3; V gene: TRBV9; clone size: few; D gene: TRBD2; CDR3 protein: CASSASGRGSDTQYF; CDR3 DNA: TGTGCCAGCAGCGCTAGCGGGAGGGGATCAGATACGCAGTATTTT
J gene: TRBJ2-3; V gene: TRBV7-2; clone size: .; D gene: .; CDR3 protein: CASSGWDTQYF; CDR3 DNA: TGTGCCAGCAGCGGTTGGGATACGCAGTATTTT
J gene: TRBJ2-2; V gene: TRBV30; clone size: few; D gene: .; CDR3 protein: CAWSSRGDGELFF; CDR3 DNA: TGTGCCTGGAGTAGCAGGGGTGACGGGGAGCTGTTTTTT
J gene: TRBJ2-1; V gene: TRBV30; clone size: few; D gene: .; CDR3 protein: CAWSLGARANEQFF; CDR3 DNA: TGTGCCTGGAGTTTGGGGGCTCGGGCCAATGAGCAGTTCTTC
J gene: TRBJ2-7; V gene: TRBV10-3; clone size: .; D gene: .; CDR3 protein: CAISESGKYEQYF; CDR3 DNA: TGTGCCATCAGCGAGTCGGGAAAGTACGAGCAGTACTTC
J gene: TRBJ2-5; V gene: TRBV7-2; clone size: few; D gene: .; CDR3 protein: CASSLALWSAQETQYF; CDR3 DNA: TGTGCCAGCAGCTTAGCGCTCTGGAGTGCCCAAGAGACCCAGTACTTC
J gene: TRBJ2-7; V gene: TRBV30; clone size: few; D gene: TRBD2; CDR3 protein: CAWSVLAGEEQYF; CDR3 DNA: TGTGCCTGGAGTGTGCTAGCGGGAGAGGAGCAGTACTTC
J gene: TRBJ2-7; V gene: TRBV5-1; clone size: .; D gene: TRBD2; CDR3 protein: CASSLGTREGSYEQYF; CDR3 DNA: TGCGCCAGCAGCTTGGGGACGCGGGAGGGGAGTTACGAGCAGTACTTC
J gene: TRBJ1-1; V gene: TRBV30; clone size: .; D gene: TRBD1; CDR3 protein: CAWTRQGRETEAFF; CDR3 DNA: TGTGCCTGGACTAGACAGGGTAGGGAAACTGAAGCTTTCTTT
J gene: TRBJ2-1; V gene: TRBV7-2; clone size: .; D gene: .; CDR3 protein: CASSQDYSYNEQFF; CDR3 DNA: TGTGCCAGCAGCCAGGACTATTCCTACAATGAGCAGTTCTTC
J gene: TRBJ2-3; V gene: TRBV5-6; clone size: .; D gene: .; CDR3 protein: CASGQGRDTQYF; CDR3 DNA: TGTGCCAGCGGCCAGGGGAGAGATACGCAGTATTTT
J gene: TRBJ1-5; V gene: TRBV7-9; clone size: few; D gene: TRBD1; CDR3 protein: CASSQGQGGNQPQHF; CDR3 DNA: TGTGCCAGCAGCCAGGGACAGGGTGGCAATCAGCCCCAGCATTTT
J gene: TRBJ2-1; V gene: TRBV7-3; clone size: .; D gene: TRBD2; CDR3 protein: CASSSGTSGKQFF; CDR3 DNA: TGTGCCAGCAGCTCCGGGACTAGCGGAAAGCAGTTCTTC
J gene: TRBJ2-7; V gene: TRBV14; clone size: .; D gene: .; CDR3 protein: CASSQGVQASYEQYF; CDR3 DNA: TGTGCCAGCAGCCAAGGGGTCCAGGCGAGCTACGAGCAGTACTTC
J gene: TRBJ2-7; V gene: TRBV20-1; clone size: few; D gene: .; CDR3 protein: CSAHKTREQYF; CDR3 DNA: TGCAGTGCCCACAAAACCCGCGAGCAGTACTTC
J gene: TRBJ2-3; V gene: TRBV6-5; clone size: .; D gene: .; CDR3 protein: CASSTDLTDTQYF; CDR3 DNA: TGTGCCAGCAGTACCGACCTCACAGATACGCAGTATTTT
J gene: TRBJ2-3; V gene: TRBV29-1; clone size: few; D gene: TRBD1; CDR3 protein: CSAQQGITDTQYF; CDR3 DNA: TGCAGCGCCCAACAGGGGATCACAGATACGCAGTATTTT
J gene: TRBJ1-3; V gene: TRBV29-1; clone size: .; D gene: .; CDR3 protein: CSVGEGFSGNTIYF; CDR3 DNA: TGCAGCGTTGGCGAGGGGTTCTCTGGAAACACCATATATTTT
J gene: TRBJ1-2; V gene: TRBV7-9; clone size: .; D gene: .; CDR3 protein: CASTTPDSYGYTF; CDR3 DNA: TGTGCCAGCACCACCCCAGACTCCTATGGCTACACCTTC
J gene: TRBJ2-1; V gene: TRBV5-1; clone size: few; D gene: TRBD1; CDR3 protein: CASSQGNRGFVDEQFF; CDR3 DNA: TGCGCCAGCAGCCAAGGGAACAGGGGATTCGTCGATGAGCAGTTCTTC
J gene: TRBJ2-3; V gene: TRBV5-1; clone size: .; D gene: TRBD2; CDR3 protein: CASSRLALLAGDTQYF; CDR3 DNA: TGCGCCAGCAGTCGACTAGCGTTGTTAGCGGGAGATACGCAGTATTTT
J gene: TRBJ2-5; V gene: TRBV7-8; clone size: .; D gene: .; CDR3 protein: CASSWGGTQYF; CDR3 DNA: TGTGCCAGCAGCTGGGGAGGGACCCAGTACTTC
J gene: TRBJ2-3; V gene: TRBV5-4; clone size: .; D gene: .; CDR3 protein: CASSFSGTDTQYF; CDR3 DNA: TGTGCCAGCAGCTTCTCGGGCACAGATACGCAGTATTTT
J gene: TRBJ2-2; V gene: TRBV10-3; clone size: .; D gene: .; CDR3 protein: CAISDQGPFTGELFF; CDR3 DNA: TGTGCCATCAGTGATCAGGGACCCTTCACCGGGGAGCTGTTTTTT
J gene: TRBJ2-1; V gene: TRBV4-2; clone size: .; D gene: TRBD2; CDR3 protein: CASSRPTSGTTYDEQFF; CDR3 DNA: TGTGCCAGCAGCCGCCCGACTAGCGGGACAACATACGATGAGCAGTTCTTC
J gene: TRBJ2-3; V gene: TRBV9; clone size: .; D gene: .; CDR3 protein: CASSFRGLGGDTQYF; CDR3 DNA: TGTGCCAGCAGCTTCAGAGGACTCGGAGGAGATACGCAGTATTTT
J gene: TRBJ2-3; V gene: TRBV7-2; clone size: few; D gene: .; CDR3 protein: CASSLNAVRDTQYF; CDR3 DNA: TGTGCCAGCAGCTTAAATGCTGTGCGAGATACGCAGTATTTT
J gene: TRBJ2-1; V gene: TRBV7-3; clone size: .; D gene: .; CDR3 protein: CASSLIGSSYNEQFF; CDR3 DNA: TGTGCCAGCAGCTTAATTGGGAGCTCCTACAATGAGCAGTTCTTC
J gene: TRBJ2-5; V gene: TRBV10-3; clone size: few; D gene: .; CDR3 protein: CAISESSGAETQYF; CDR3 DNA: TGTGCCATCAGTGAGTCATCAGGGGCTGAGACCCAGTACTTC
J gene: TRBJ2-1; V gene: TRBV29-1; clone size: .; D gene: TRBD2; CDR3 protein: CSGPSSGSISYNEQFF; CDR3 DNA: TGCAGCGGTCCGTCTAGCGGGAGTATCTCCTACAATGAGCAGTTCTTC
J gene: TRBJ2-5; V gene: TRBV29-1; clone size: .; D gene: .; CDR3 protein: CSVDRGGQETQYF; CDR3 DNA: TGCAGCGTTGACCGGGGCGGTCAAGAGACCCAGTACTTC
J gene: TRBJ2-5; V gene: TRBV7-3; clone size: .; D gene: .; CDR3 protein: CASSLMPGQETQYF; CDR3 DNA: TGTGCCAGCAGCTTAATGCCGGGCCAAGAGACCCAGTACTTC
J gene: TRBJ2-1; V gene: TRBV6-6; clone size: .; D gene: .; CDR3 protein: CASGRQAEQFF; CDR3 DNA: TGTGCCAGTGGTCGCCAGGCTGAGCAGTTCTTC
J gene: TRBJ1-1; V gene: TRBV6-6; clone size: few; D gene: .; CDR3 protein: CASSWDGTEAFF; CDR3 DNA: TGTGCCAGCAGCTGGGACGGGACTGAAGCTTTCTTT
J gene: TRBJ1-4; V gene: TRBV28; clone size: few; D gene: .; CDR3 protein: CASSPPTTNEKLFF; CDR3 DNA: TGTGCCAGCAGTCCACCGACAACTAATGAAAAACTGTTTTTT
J gene: TRBJ2-3; V gene: TRBV30; clone size: .; D gene: TRBD1; CDR3 protein: CAWSSGQASTDTQYF; CDR3 DNA: TGTGCCTGGAGTTCGGGACAGGCCAGCACAGATACGCAGTATTTT
J gene: TRBJ2-4; V gene: TRBV28; clone size: few; D gene: .; CDR3 protein: CASSYSDGPLAKNIQYF; CDR3 DNA: TGTGCCAGCAGTTATTCGGACGGACCTCTAGCCAAAAACATTCAGTACTTC
J gene: TRBJ2-1; V gene: TRBV6-5; clone size: few; D gene: TRBD2; CDR3 protein: CASCRTSGIYNEQFF; CDR3 DNA: TGTGCCAGCTGTCGGACTAGCGGGATCTACAATGAGCAGTTCTTC
J gene: TRBJ1-2; V gene: TRBV7-3; clone size: .; D gene: .; CDR3 protein: CASSLDSGRYGYTF; CDR3 DNA: TGTGCCAGCAGCCTCGACAGCGGGCGGTATGGCTACACCTTC
J gene: TRBJ1-1; V gene: TRBV7-8; clone size: few; D gene: .; CDR3 protein: CASRTSGTEAFF; CDR3 DNA: TGTGCCAGCAGGACCTCCGGCACTGAAGCTTTCTTT
J gene: TRBJ1-5; V gene: TRBV2; clone size: few; D gene: .; CDR3 protein: CASRQTREPQHF; CDR3 DNA: TGTGCCAGCAGACAAACCAGGGAGCCCCAGCATTTT
J gene: TRBJ2-3; V gene: TRBV9; clone size: few; D gene: TRBD1; CDR3 protein: CASSVAGGQGADTQYF; CDR3 DNA: TGTGCCAGCAGCGTAGCAGGGGGACAGGGTGCAGATACGCAGTATTTT
J gene: TRBJ1-2; V gene: TRBV7-6; clone size: .; D gene: .; CDR3 protein: CASSLGGHDGYTF; CDR3 DNA: TGTGCCAGCAGCTTAGGGGGGCATGACGGCTACACCTTC